What follows describes a single TCR beta chain. This sample is part of a study of blood T cell repertoires in COVID-19. Study context: Samples of COVID-19 (acute and convalescent) were obtained from the United States, Italy and Spain. T cells, B-cell-depleted T cells, or PBMCs provided the cDNA or gDNA that served as material.

Looked up from germline, CDR1 is SGHTA and CDR2 is FQGTGA. With 1 base clipped from V and 8 bases from J, the junction kept 8 bases outside the gene matches. The CDR3 sequence is 15 residues long. In the authors' methods: Researchers report that nucleated cell counts were estimated from reference gene primer amplification. Assay used: immunoSEQ multiplex PCR; TCRdb lists only in-frame clones, some missing. The V and J calls and clone size come from that table; D and trimming were worked out from the DNA. The data contain some 320,000 clones, about nine tenths of them singletons. The TCR originated in a woman under 40 who had recovered from COVID-19. This chain connects TRBV7-3 to TRBJ2-1, with TRBD1 matching 7 bases. Sequencing input: peripheral blood. The CDR3 nucleotides are TGTGCCAGCAGCTTAAATGTGGGACAGCGTTATGAGCAGTTCTTC. Translation: CASSLNVGQRYEQFF. Supplemented by reference TRBV7-3 and TRBJ2-1, the full variable domain reads GAGVSQTPSNKVTEKGKYVELRCDPISGHTALYWYRQSLGQGPEFLIYFQGTGAADDSGLPNDRFFAVRPEGSVSTLKIQRTERGDSAVYLCASSLNVGQRYEQFFGPGTRLTVL.